This T cell receptor (beta chain) was captured by sequencing in a study of beta chain features in type 1 diabetes (dated by TCRdb to 2016 to 2019). Looking at the study overall: No differences in mean age, gender distribution, total cell number or subset yield were found between patients and healthy donors. In the study, TCRB repertoires of sorted circulating CD4+ T cell subsets from recently diagnosed type 1 diabetes patients were compared with those of matched healthy donors. A total of 85 million to 140 million sorted cells were examined across all samples, and a strong correlation was observed between cell number per subset and RNA yield. Regulatory and stem cell-like memory subsets were isolated from only 8 patients and 8 healthy donors, whereas naive and central memory subsets came from all 30 or so donors.

The entire amount of isolated RNA was reverse transcribed using the High Capacity cDNA Reverse Transcription Kit, so the sequenced TCRB transcripts were expressed ones. Naive, central memory and regulatory T cell samples underwent deep immunoSEQ sequencing, averaging roughly 3.4 million total reads per sample. After sorted cells were lysed in RLT buffer, RNA was extracted with DNase-treated RNeasy Micro or Mini kits, with the choice depending on cell number. Each cell subset was processed separately to prevent cross-contamination, with patient and healthy donor samples processed together. The immunoSEQ multiplex PCR was used to amplify TCRB sequences from cDNA, generating 87-bp fragments that spanned the CDR3 region. Sequencing of the amplicons was done on the Illumina HiSeq platform. The paper's data handling went like this. Synthetic template baselines were used to correct PCR bias computationally, reads within Hamming distance 2 were collapsed, and singletons that could not be merged were discarded. Reads were aligned against IMGT so that V, D and J genes, CDR3 length and insertions or deletions at six rearrangement sites could be assigned. Within each subset, clonotype counts were normalized to sorted cell number, and only after that were true diversity and Gini coefficients computed with the tcR R package. Repertoire sharing was quantified using the overlap coefficient calculated on TCRB nucleotide sequences. Out-of-frame TCRB sequences from naive cells were analyzed as a proxy for the pre-selection repertoire. In TCRdb, the immuneACCESS table is reduced to in-frame sequences with V and J assigned. These tables do not hold every clone; where another copy was compared, an unresolved V gene accounts for under half, and the others remain unexplained. For V, J and clone size, that table is used; D and trimming come from the DNA. This sample lists some 350,000 clones; roughly 14% were detected once. Jointly, the top ten make up 0.015% of the sample.

Worth noting for this clone: Its cognate antigen has yet to be identified. It has no much larger one-base neighbor in the sample; base qualities were not kept.

V is shortened by 7 bases, J by 7 bases, and the region joining them spans 10 bases. The CDR3 runs 11 amino acids, cysteine and phenylalanine included. The sequence is cut down to CDR3 DNA, 33 bases in frame from base 1. Per the germline V gene (reference sequence), GTSNPN is the CDR1 and SVGIG is the CDR2. What the research found in general, with its limitations: Because cDNA was sequenced instead of genomic DNA, highly expressing activated cells could be over-represented, though the groups showed no difference in activation or CD3 levels. Fewer insertions and more nucleotide deletions at VDJ recombination sites were observed in patients with type 1 diabetes, implying thymic rearrangement abnormalities. A moderate but significant shortening of TCRB CDR3 length was observed in type 1 diabetes patients in all four CD4+ subsets. The naive, central memory and regulatory TCRB repertoires appeared to resemble one another more closely among patients than among healthy donors. Because the HLA sub-analyses included only small numbers of individuals, any influence of HLA type on TCRB rearrangement was left unresolved. PCR may preferentially amplify shorter templates, but because patient and control samples were amplified and corrected together, any resulting skew would affect both groups equally.

A single peripheral blood draw of around 0.11 L on average was collected from each donor into heparinised tubes. Using a panel that included CD45RO, CCR7, CD25, CD127, CD95 and CD27, naive, central memory, regulatory and stem cell-like memory CD4+ T cells were sorted on a BD FACSAria II. Every sorted population had a purity above 98%. PBMCs were isolated immediately by Lymphoprep density gradient centrifugation and stained directly without culture. To minimize batch effects, samples were stained and sorted in pairs, one healthy donor with one patient per experiment. The source material was naive CD4+ T cells from blood. What the cell subset or site label conveys for this sample: true naive CD4+ T cells. This receptor chain uses TRBV30 and TRBJ2-2; D gene: possibly TRBD2, on 5 matching bases. The clonotype originates from a woman aged 18-35 years with type 1 diabetes. Read as DNA, the sequence is TGTGCCTCCGCGAGGGACGGGGAGCTGTTTTTT. It encodes CASARDGELFF.